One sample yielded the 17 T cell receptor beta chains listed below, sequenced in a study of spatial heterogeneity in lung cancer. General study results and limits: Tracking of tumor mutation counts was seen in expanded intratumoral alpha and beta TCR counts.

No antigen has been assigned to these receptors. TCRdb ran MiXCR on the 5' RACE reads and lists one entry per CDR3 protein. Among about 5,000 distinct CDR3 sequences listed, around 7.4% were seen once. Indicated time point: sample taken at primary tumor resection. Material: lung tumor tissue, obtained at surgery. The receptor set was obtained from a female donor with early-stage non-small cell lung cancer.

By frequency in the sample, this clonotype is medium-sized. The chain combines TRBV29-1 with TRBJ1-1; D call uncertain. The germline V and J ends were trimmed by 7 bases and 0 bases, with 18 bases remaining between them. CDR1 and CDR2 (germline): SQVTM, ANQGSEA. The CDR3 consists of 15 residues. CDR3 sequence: CSAPSKEGLNTEAFF. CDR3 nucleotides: TGCAGCGCCCCAAGCAAGGAGGGCCTGAACACTGAAGCTTTCTTT.

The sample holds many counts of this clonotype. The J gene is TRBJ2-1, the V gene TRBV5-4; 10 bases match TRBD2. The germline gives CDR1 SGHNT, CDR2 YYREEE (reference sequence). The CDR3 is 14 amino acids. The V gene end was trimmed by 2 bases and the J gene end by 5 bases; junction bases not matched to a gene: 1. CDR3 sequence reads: CASSLAGGNNEQFF. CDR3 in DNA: TGTGCCAGCAGCTTAGCGGGGGGGAACAATGAGCAGTTCTTC. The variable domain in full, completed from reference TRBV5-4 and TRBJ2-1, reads ETGVTQSPTHLIKTRGQQVTLRCSSQSGHNTVSWYQQALGQGPQFIFQYYREEENGRGNFPPRFSGLQFPNYSSELNVNALELDDSALYLCASSLAGGNNEQFFGPGTRLTVL.

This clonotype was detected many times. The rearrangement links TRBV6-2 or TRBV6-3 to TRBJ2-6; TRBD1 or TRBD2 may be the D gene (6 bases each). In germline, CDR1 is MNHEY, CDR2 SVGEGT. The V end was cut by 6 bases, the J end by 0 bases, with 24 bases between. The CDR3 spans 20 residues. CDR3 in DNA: TGTGCCAGCAGCTTCCCCTGGAGGGGGACCCTATTCTCTGGGGCCAACGTCCTGACTTTC. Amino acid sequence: CASSFPWRGTLFSGANVLTF.

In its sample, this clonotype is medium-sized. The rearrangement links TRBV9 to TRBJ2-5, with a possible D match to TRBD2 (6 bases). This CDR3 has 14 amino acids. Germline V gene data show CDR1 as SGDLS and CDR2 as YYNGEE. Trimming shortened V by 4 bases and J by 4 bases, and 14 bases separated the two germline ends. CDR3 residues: CASSPLPAGETQYF. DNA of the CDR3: TGTGCCAGCAGCCCTCTACCAGCGGGAGAGACCCAGTACTTC.

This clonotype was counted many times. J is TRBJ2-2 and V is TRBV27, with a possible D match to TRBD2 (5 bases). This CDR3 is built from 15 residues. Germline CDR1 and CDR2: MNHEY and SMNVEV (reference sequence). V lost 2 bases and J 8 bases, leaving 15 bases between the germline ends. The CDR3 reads CASSLVGVMSGELFF. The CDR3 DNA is TGTGCCAGCAGTTTAGTCGGGGTCATGAGTGGGGAGCTGTTTTTT.

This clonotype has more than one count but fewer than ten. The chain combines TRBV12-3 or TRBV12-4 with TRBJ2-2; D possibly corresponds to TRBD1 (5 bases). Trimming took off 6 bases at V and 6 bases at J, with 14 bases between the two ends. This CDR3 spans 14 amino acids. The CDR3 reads CASSRARTSGELFF. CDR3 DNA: TGTGCCAGCAGCCGAGCTCGGACATCCGGGGAGCTGTTTTTT.

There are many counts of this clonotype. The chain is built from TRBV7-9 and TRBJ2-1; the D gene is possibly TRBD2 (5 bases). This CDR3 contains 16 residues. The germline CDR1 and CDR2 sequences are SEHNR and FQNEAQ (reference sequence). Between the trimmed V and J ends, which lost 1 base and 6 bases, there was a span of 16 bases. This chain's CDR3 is CASSLGAGYGSNEQFF. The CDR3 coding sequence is TGTGCCAGCAGCTTAGGGGCCGGGTATGGGAGCAATGAGCAGTTCTTC.

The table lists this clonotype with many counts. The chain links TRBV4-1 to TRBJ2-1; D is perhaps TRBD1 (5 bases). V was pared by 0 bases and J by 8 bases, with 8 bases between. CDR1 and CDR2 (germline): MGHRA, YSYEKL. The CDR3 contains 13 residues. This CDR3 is CASSQDPGHEQFF. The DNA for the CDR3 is TGCGCCAGCAGCCAAGATCCAGGGCATGAGCAGTTCTTC.

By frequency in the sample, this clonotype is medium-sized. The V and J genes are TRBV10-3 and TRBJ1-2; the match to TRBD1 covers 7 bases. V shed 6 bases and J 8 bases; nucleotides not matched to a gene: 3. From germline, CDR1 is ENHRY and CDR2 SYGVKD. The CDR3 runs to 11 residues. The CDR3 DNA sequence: TGTGCCATCAGGACAGGGTTGGGCTACACCTTC. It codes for CAIRTGLGYTF.

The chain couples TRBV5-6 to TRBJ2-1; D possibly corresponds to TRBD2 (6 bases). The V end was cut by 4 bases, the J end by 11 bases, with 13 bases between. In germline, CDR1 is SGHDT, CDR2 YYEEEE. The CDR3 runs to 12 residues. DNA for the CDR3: TGTGCCAGCAGCAGGACTAAAACCAAGCAGTTCTTC. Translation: CASSRTKTKQFF.

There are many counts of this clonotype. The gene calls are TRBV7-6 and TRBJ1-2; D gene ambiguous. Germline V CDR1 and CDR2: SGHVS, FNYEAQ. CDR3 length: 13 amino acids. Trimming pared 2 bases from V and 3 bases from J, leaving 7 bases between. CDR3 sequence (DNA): TGTGCCAGCAGCTTAAACCCATACTATGGCTACACCTTC. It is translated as CASSLNPYYGYTF.

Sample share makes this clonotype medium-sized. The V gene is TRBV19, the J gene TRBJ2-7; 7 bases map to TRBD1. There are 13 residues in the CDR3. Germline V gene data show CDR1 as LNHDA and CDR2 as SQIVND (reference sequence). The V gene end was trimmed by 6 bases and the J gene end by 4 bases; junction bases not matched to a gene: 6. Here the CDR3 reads CASSGDSLYEQYF. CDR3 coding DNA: TGTGCCAGTAGCGGGGACAGCCTTTACGAGCAGTACTTC.

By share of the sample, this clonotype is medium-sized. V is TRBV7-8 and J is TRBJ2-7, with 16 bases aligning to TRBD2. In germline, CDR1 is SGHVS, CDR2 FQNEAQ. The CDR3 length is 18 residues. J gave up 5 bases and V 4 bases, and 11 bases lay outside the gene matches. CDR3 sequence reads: CASSSKGLAGGPTHEQYF. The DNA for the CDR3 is TGTGCCAGCAGCTCCAAGGGACTAGCGGGAGGGCCTACCCACGAGCAGTACTTC.

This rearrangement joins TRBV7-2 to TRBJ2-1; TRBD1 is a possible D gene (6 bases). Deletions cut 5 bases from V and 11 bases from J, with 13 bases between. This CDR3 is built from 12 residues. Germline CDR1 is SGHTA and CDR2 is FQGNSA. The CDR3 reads CASSHPGAKQFF. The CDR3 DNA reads TGTGCCAGCAGCCATCCAGGGGCGAAGCAGTTCTTC.

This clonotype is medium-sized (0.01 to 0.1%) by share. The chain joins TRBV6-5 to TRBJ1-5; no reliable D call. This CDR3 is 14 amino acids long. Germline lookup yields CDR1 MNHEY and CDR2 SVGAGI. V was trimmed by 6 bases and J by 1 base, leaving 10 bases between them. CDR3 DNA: TGTGCCAGCAGCCCTCTCGACAGCAATCAGCCCCAGCATTTT. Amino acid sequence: CASSPLDSNQPQHF.

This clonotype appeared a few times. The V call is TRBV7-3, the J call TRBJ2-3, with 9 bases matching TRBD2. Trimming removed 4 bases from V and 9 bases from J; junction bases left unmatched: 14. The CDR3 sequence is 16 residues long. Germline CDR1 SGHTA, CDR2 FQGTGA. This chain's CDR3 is CASSSLLAGEAGTQYF. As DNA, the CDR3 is TGTGCCAGCAGCTCCCTATTAGCGGGGGAGGCGGGAACGCAGTATTTT.

The CDR3 coding sequence is TGTGCCAGCAGTTTGAATGCGGGGAAAACGGGGTCTTCCCGAAAAGAGACCCAGTACTTC. Amino acid sequence: CASSLNAGKTGSSRKETQYF. The chain is built from TRBV12-3 or TRBV12-4 and TRBJ2-5, with a weak D call TRBD2 (6 bases). Trimming left V 3 bases short and J 3 bases short, with 29 bases between. This CDR3 has 20 amino acids.